The clone carrying this TCR beta chain has more than one count but fewer than ten. Its antigen is not known. The CDR3 extends over 11 amino acids. The V end was cut by 6 bases, the J end by 6 bases, with 9 bases between. CDR1 is MDHEN and CDR2 is SYDVKM in the germline V gene. This entry comes from a study of T cell repertoires in cytomegalovirus infection. On the study more broadly: Alongside well-studied HLA-B-restricted CMV epitopes, recently identified HLA-C-restricted CMV epitopes were also used. Shared public TCR beta signatures pointed to both CMV infection and a matching HLA type. Findings of the study overall: HLA-C-restricted TCR beta clonotypes specific for CMV led the ex vivo response. Using cumulative public TCR beta family frequency, the authors identified those who carried CMV together with the relevant HLA.

TCRdb reanalysed the reads using MiXCR and keeps one entry per CDR3 protein. The table has hundreds of thousands of distinct CDR3 sequences, 30% to 35% seen once. The sample in question was cultured PBMCs, obtained from culture after CMV antigen stimulation. This sequence originates from a human donor in good health (CMV status not recorded). Some clones in this sample may be carry-over from other donors' samples. V is TRBV28 and J is TRBJ2-7; D not certain. In DNA form, the CDR3 reads TGTGCCAGCAGCTACCGGGTCGAGCAGTACTTC. It encodes CASSYRVEQYF. Combining the CDR3 with reference TRBV28 and TRBJ2-7 gives the whole variable domain DVKVTQSSRYLVKRTGEKVFLECVQDMDHENMFWYRQDPGLGLRLIYFSYDVKMKEKGDIPEGYSVSREKKERFSLILESASTNQTSMYLCASSYRVEQYFGPGTRLTVT.